A selection of T cell receptor beta chains follows, all from one sample in a study of blood T cell repertoires in COVID-19. Assay: immunoSEQ multiplex PCR; the TCRdb copy retains only in-frame clones and omits some. The table shows about 430,000 clones, with over 85% occurring only once. Sequenced input: peripheral blood. The origin of the receptors is a man aged 18 to 30 with COVID-19, enrolled during active disease. Each CDR3 is given with its conserved first and last residue. D genes are given only for firm matches. Size tells how often a clone was seen (once, few, many) or the class of an expanded clone, and some rows leave it out.

cdr3_aa	cdr3_nt	clone_size	v_call	d_call	j_call
CASTVPGTGELFF	TGTGCCAGCACTGTCCCGGGGACCGGGGAGCTGTTTTTT	-	TRBV28	-	TRBJ2-2
CASSEERGYIYEQYF	TGTGCCAGCAGTGAAGAGAGAGGGTATATATACGAGCAGTACTTC	once	TRBV25-1	-	TRBJ2-7
CASSLRGVSTDTQYF	TGTGCCAGCAGCTTACGGGGGGTTAGCACAGATACGCAGTATTTT	-	TRBV7-8	TRBD2	TRBJ2-3
CASSQDQREMAYEQYF	TGCGCCAGCAGCCAAGATCAGCGGGAGATGGCCTACGAGCAGTACTTC	-	TRBV4-1	TRBD2	TRBJ2-7
CASSLVGQGRDEQYF	TGTGCCAGCAGCTTAGTTGGACAGGGTCGGGACGAGCAGTACTTC	-	TRBV13	TRBD1	TRBJ2-7
CATSDPGLAGGSSYNEQFF	TGTGCCACCAGTGATCCTGGACTAGCGGGGGGGAGCTCCTACAATGAGCAGTTCTTC	-	TRBV24-1	TRBD2	TRBJ2-1
CASSLVRTSLHPDTQYF	TGTGCCAGCAGCTTAGTACGGACTAGTCTACATCCAGATACGCAGTATTTT	-	TRBV11-3	TRBD2	TRBJ2-3
CASSQGTGGNTEAFF	TGTGCCAGCAGCCAAGGGACAGGGGGCAACACTGAAGCTTTCTTT	-	TRBV3-1/TRBV3-2	TRBD1	TRBJ1-1
CSASLAAETQYF	TGCAGTGCTAGTCTCGCTGCGGAGACCCAGTACTTC	-	TRBV20-1	-	TRBJ2-5
CASSGSPDTEAFF	TGTGCCAGCAGCGGTTCTCCGGACACTGAAGCTTTCTTT	-	TRBV9	-	TRBJ1-1
CASSGDGQGNQPQHF	TGTGCCAGCAGTGGGGATGGACAGGGGAATCAGCCCCAGCATTTT	-	TRBV2	TRBD1	TRBJ1-5
CASSIGGFSQPQHF	TGTGCCAGTAGTATCGGCGGGTTCTCTCAGCCCCAGCATTTT	-	TRBV19	-	TRBJ1-5
CASSVELSGANVLTF	TGTGCCAGCAGCGTCGAGTTATCTGGGGCCAACGTCCTGACTTTC	once	TRBV7-3	-	TRBJ2-6
CASSQLPQGKAFF	TGTGCCAGCAGTCAACTACCGCAGGGGAAAGCTTTCTTT	-	TRBV12-3/TRBV12-4	-	TRBJ1-1
CASSSPRIVRFNSPLHF	TGTGCCAGCAGCTCCCCGAGAATCGTACGGTTTAATTCACCCCTCCACTTT	-	TRBV7-9	-	TRBJ1-6
CASSPRTGSYNEQFF	TGTGCCAGCAGCCCCCGGACAGGCTCCTACAATGAGCAGTTCTTC	-	TRBV9	TRBD1	TRBJ2-1
CASSKAGTRYEQYF	TGTGCCAGTAGTAAGGCAGGGACAAGGTACGAGCAGTACTTC	-	TRBV19	-	TRBJ2-7
CAVTGTLNTEAFF	TGTGCCGTCACCGGGACACTCAACACTGAAGCTTTCTTT	-	TRBV2	-	TRBJ1-1
CASREVNSRQQNYGYTF	TGTGCCAGCAGAGAAGTGAACAGCAGACAGCAGAACTATGGCTACACCTTC	-	TRBV6-1	-	TRBJ1-2
CASSKDRASYEQYF	TGTGCCAGCAGTAAGGACAGAGCCTCCTACGAGCAGTACTTC	-	TRBV27	-	TRBJ2-7
CASSQVLAGGAGANVLTF	TGTGCCAGCAGCCAAGTGTTAGCGGGGGGAGCTGGGGCCAACGTCCTGACTTTC	-	TRBV3-1/TRBV3-2	TRBD2	TRBJ2-6
CASSAPPGTGADTQYF	TGTGCCAGCAGTGCTCCCCCCGGGACAGGGGCAGATACGCAGTATTTT	-	TRBV2	TRBD1	TRBJ2-3
CASSLGMTGAMNTEAFF	TGTGCCAGCAGCTTAGGAATGACAGGGGCCATGAACACTGAAGCTTTCTTT	-	TRBV7-8	TRBD1	TRBJ1-1
CASSRTGNPKDTEAFF	TGTGCCAGCAGTCGTACGGGAAACCCAAAGGACACTGAAGCTTTCTTT	-	TRBV2	-	TRBJ1-1
CASSQRGWNTEAFF	TGTGCCAGCAGCCAACGGGGATGGAACACTGAAGCTTTCTTT	-	TRBV14	-	TRBJ1-1
CASSPGTSYEQYF	TGTGCCAGCAGCCCTGGGACATCCTACGAGCAGTACTTC	-	TRBV9	-	TRBJ2-7
CASIPGGDTGELFF	TGTGCCAGTATTCCAGGGGGCGACACCGGGGAGCTGTTTTTT	-	TRBV19	TRBD1	TRBJ2-2
CASSTQGSGANVLTF	TGTGCCAGCAGTACTCAGGGCTCTGGGGCCAACGTCCTGACTTTC	once	TRBV2	-	TRBJ2-6
CATSRDPTGQPYGYTF	TGTGCCACCAGCAGAGATCCGACAGGGCAACCTTATGGCTACACCTTC	-	TRBV15	TRBD1	TRBJ1-2
CASSLEARGLFNYGYTF	TGTGCCAGCAGCTTAGAGGCCAGGGGGCTCTTTAACTATGGCTACACCTTC	-	TRBV7-8	TRBD1	TRBJ1-2
CATSDLSTGSGGYTF	TGTGCCACCAGTGATTTATCGACAGGGTCGGGTGGCTACACCTTC	-	TRBV24-1	TRBD1	TRBJ1-2
CASIAGTGANTEAFF	TGTGCCAGTATCGCCGGGACAGGGGCGAACACTGAAGCTTTCTTT	-	TRBV19	TRBD1	TRBJ1-1
CASRDLSDEKLFF	TGTGCCAGTCGGGATTTAAGCGATGAAAAACTGTTTTTT	-	TRBV19	-	TRBJ1-4
CASSSRTSTDTQYF	TGTGCCAGCAGCTCGCGGACTTCAACAGATACGCAGTATTTT	-	TRBV9	-	TRBJ2-3
CASSSGTGFLDGELFF	TGCGCCAGCAGCTCTGGGACAGGGTTCCTCGACGGGGAGCTGTTTTTT	-	TRBV5-1	TRBD1	TRBJ2-2
CANGRLAANEQFF	TGTGCCAACGGGAGACTAGCGGCTAATGAGCAGTTCTTC	-	TRBV2	TRBD2	TRBJ2-1
CASSVSGSGNTIYF	TGTGCCAGCAGTGTGTCGGGGTCCGGAAACACCATATATTTT	-	TRBV2	-	TRBJ1-3
CASSETSGLYNEQFF	TGTGCCAGCAGCGAAACTAGCGGGCTTTACAATGAGCAGTTCTTC	-	TRBV7-3	TRBD2	TRBJ2-1
CASSLVRRETQYF	TGTGCCAGCAGCTTAGTGCGGCGGGAGACCCAGTACTTC	-	TRBV7-9	-	TRBJ2-5
CASSPAGTSGHNEQFF	TGTGCCAGCAGCCCTGCCGGGACTAGCGGCCACAATGAGCAGTTCTTC	-	TRBV9	TRBD2	TRBJ2-1
CASKQGANPSNPYTF	TGTGCCAGTAAACAGGGGGCGAACCCTTCTAATCCCTACACCTTC	-	TRBV19	TRBD1	TRBJ1-2
CASSPPGGPYEQYF	TGTGCCAGCTCACCACCAGGGGGTCCCTACGAGCAGTACTTC	-	TRBV18	-	TRBJ2-7
CASSQELTGGRIYNEQFF	TGTGCCAGCAGCCAAGAACTGACTGGCGGGAGGATCTACAATGAGCAGTTCTTC	-	TRBV3-1/TRBV3-2	TRBD2	TRBJ2-1
CATTGGRNTEAFF	TGTGCCACAACGGGGGGGAGGAACACTGAAGCTTTCTTT	-	TRBV7-9	-	TRBJ1-1
CAISPRQGTDTQYF	TGTGCCATCAGTCCCAGGCAGGGCACAGATACGCAGTATTTT	-	TRBV10-3	-	TRBJ2-3
CASSEKKSGGPDTQYF	TGTGCCAGCAGTGAAAAAAAAAGTGGGGGCCCAGATACGCAGTATTTT	-	TRBV6-1	-	TRBJ2-3
CASSFSGSGGIQETQYF	TGTGCCAGCAGCTTTTCTGGTAGCGGGGGCATCCAAGAGACCCAGTACTTC	few	TRBV11-3	TRBD2	TRBJ2-5
CASQRGAGYEQYF	TGTGCCAGCCAGCGGGGGGCCGGGTACGAGCAGTACTTC	-	TRBV12-3/TRBV12-4	TRBD2	TRBJ2-7
CASSFAYNEQFF	TGTGCCAGCAGCTTCGCCTACAATGAGCAGTTCTTC	-	TRBV11-2	-	TRBJ2-1
CASKALAGGQNTGELFF	TGTGCCAGCAAGGCCCTAGCGGGGGGTCAGAACACCGGGGAGCTGTTTTTT	-	TRBV5-4	TRBD2	TRBJ2-2
CASKQGADQPQHF	TGTGCCAGCAAGCAGGGGGCGGATCAGCCCCAGCATTTT	few	TRBV6-5	TRBD1	TRBJ1-5
CASSFSPQETQYF	TGTGCCAGCAGTTTTAGCCCCCAAGAGACCCAGTACTTC	-	TRBV12-3/TRBV12-4	-	TRBJ2-5
CASSPNEVYQETQYF	TGTGCCAGCAGTCCCAACGAGGTTTACCAAGAGACCCAGTACTTC	-	TRBV25-1	-	TRBJ2-5
CARSLARTAMNTEAFF	TGTGCCAGAAGCTTGGCCAGGACAGCCATGAACACTGAAGCTTTCTTT	-	TRBV5-3	-	TRBJ1-1
CAWSCGGAYGYTF	TGTGCCTGGAGCTGCGGGGGGGCCTATGGCTACACCTTC	-	TRBV30	-	TRBJ1-2
CASRWRGNTEAFF	TGTGCCAGCCGATGGCGGGGGAACACTGAAGCTTTCTTT	-	TRBV5-5	-	TRBJ1-1
CASSDRGPADTQYF	TGTGCCAGCAGTGACAGGGGCCCCGCAGATACGCAGTATTTT	-	TRBV6-4	-	TRBJ2-3
CASSLYHGGYNEQFF	TGTGCCAGTAGTCTATACCACGGGGGATACAATGAGCAGTTCTTC	once	TRBV19	-	TRBJ2-1
CASSLGDFTDTQYF	TGCGCCAGCAGCTTGGGTGACTTCACAGATACGCAGTATTTT	-	TRBV5-1	-	TRBJ2-3